Presented here are 13 T cell receptor beta chains from one specimen sequenced in a study of technical replicates of blood from a few donors. Using immunoSEQ multiplex PCR, the repertoire was profiled, and TCRdb retains in-frame clones only, with some absent. The table includes roughly 68,000 clones, under 98% detected once. The sample taken for sequencing was T cells isolated from PBMCs. These receptors originate from a human donor in good health.

This clone was counted a single time. This chain connects TRBV5-4 to TRBJ1-4, with D uncertain. The V gene lost 4 bases and the J gene lost 6 bases, with 10 bases spanning the gap. Germline lookup yields CDR1 SGHNT and CDR2 YYREEE (reference sequence). This CDR3 has 13 amino acids. CDR3 residues: CASSLERDEKLFF. CDR3 sequence (DNA): TGTGCCAGCAGCCTGGAGAGGGATGAAAAACTGTTTTTT.

The chain carries TRBV7-2 and TRBJ1-1; D uncertain. The germline CDR1 and CDR2 sequences are SGHTA and FQGNSA. CDR3 length: 13 amino acids. The ends were cut back, 2 bases at V and 2 bases at J, with 6 bases in the middle. Here the CDR3 reads CASSLLVNTEAFF. The CDR3 DNA reads TGTGCCAGCAGCTTACTAGTAAACACTGAAGCTTTCTTT.

The chain employs TRBV30 and TRBJ2-3; TRBD2 agrees at 10 bases. The length of the CDR3 is 14 residues. The trim removed 8 bases at V and 2 bases at J, leaving 7 bases unmatched. CDR1 is GTSNPN and CDR2 is SVGIG in the germline V gene (reference sequence). CDR3 region: CAGTSGAYTDTQYF. The CDR3 bases are TGTGCCGGTACTAGCGGGGCCTACACAGATACGCAGTATTTT. Using reference TRBV30 and TRBJ2-3 for the parts outside the CDR3, the full variable domain is SQTIHQWPATLVQPVGSPLSLECTVEGTSNPNLYWYRQAAGRGLQLLFYSVGIGQISSEVPQNLSASRPQDRQFILSSKKLLLSDSGFYLCAGTSGAYTDTQYFGPGTRLTVL.

The V and J genes are TRBV30 and TRBJ1-5; D gene uncertain. The CDR3 spans 12 residues. The V end lost 2 bases, the J end lost 7 bases, and 9 bases lay between the germline ends. The germline V gene encodes CDR1 GTSNPN and CDR2 SVGIG (reference sequence). The CDR3 bases are TGTGCCTGGAGTACGGGATACCAGCCCCAGCATTTT. Its translation: CAWSTGYQPQHF.

The V and J genes are TRBV6-5 and TRBJ2-7; D is uncertain. CDR1 and CDR2 from the germline V gene are MNHEY and SVGAGI. This CDR3 has 15 residues. Trimming removed 3 bases at V and 3 bases at J, with 15 bases between. As DNA, the CDR3 is TGTGCCAGCAGTTATACTACGGAGAACGGCTACGAGCAGTACTTC. Its protein is CASSYTTENGYEQYF.

This clone was picked up one time. The chain joins TRBV11-1 to TRBJ1-1; D is possibly TRBD1 (6 bases). Germline V gene lookup returns CDR1 SGHAT and CDR2 FQDESV (reference sequence). The CDR3 is 16 residues long. Between the trimmed V and J ends, which lost 2 bases and 1 base, there was a span of 14 bases. CDR3 DNA: TGTGCCAGCAGCTTATTTCGAGGCAGGGGGAACACTGAAGCTTTCTTT. It codes for CASSLFRGRGNTEAFF. Together with reference TRBV11-1 and TRBJ1-1, the CDR3 gives the full variable domain: EAEVAQSPRYKITEKSQAVAFWCDPISGHATLYWYRQILGQGPELLVQFQDESVVDDSQLPKDRFSAERLKGVDSTLKIQPAELGDSAMYLCASSLFRGRGNTEAFFGQGTRLTVV.

The chain couples TRBV19 to TRBJ2-5; 9 positions match TRBD2. The J segment lost 4 bases and the V segment lost 5 bases, leaving 5 bases of the junction unmatched. CDR1 LNHDA and CDR2 SQIVND come from the germline V gene (reference sequence). This CDR3 has 14 residues. CDR3 loop: CASSPLAGAETQYF. The DNA for the CDR3 is TGTGCCAGTAGTCCTTTAGCGGGAGCAGAGACCCAGTACTTC. Looking up the rest from reference TRBV19 and TRBJ2-5 gives the full variable domain: DGGITQSPKYLFRKEGQNVTLSCEQNLNHDAMYWYRQDPGQGLRLIYYSQIVNDFQKGDIAEGYSVSREKKESFPLTVTSAQKNPTAFYLCASSPLAGAETQYFGPGTRLLVL.

The rearrangement uses TRBV4-2 and TRBJ2-7; 8 bases line up with TRBD2. J was trimmed by 5 bases and V by 3 bases; bases with no gene match: 12. CDR3 length equals 16 residues. Germline CDR1 LGHNA, CDR2 YNFKEQ. CDR3 in DNA: TGTGCCAGCAGCCACGAGCCGGCGGGAGGTAGTGACGAGCAGTACTTC. Translated, it gives CASSHEPAGGSDEQYF.

Only a few counts were recorded for this clone. V usage is TRBV4-3 and J usage is TRBJ2-3; D is unclear. The V end lost 0 bases, the J end lost 0 bases, and 10 bases lay between the germline ends. The CDR3 totals 16 residues. Looked up from germline, CDR1 is LGHNA and CDR2 is YSLEER. Written as DNA, the CDR3 is TGCGCCAGCAGCCAAGACTTAGATACTAGCACAGATACGCAGTATTTT. This encodes CASSQDLDTSTDTQYF.

The chain carries TRBV11-2 and TRBJ2-7, with D tentatively TRBD1 (5 bases). The CDR3 covers 17 residues. The V gene's germline CDR1 is SGHAT and CDR2 FQNNGV. V dropped 2 bases and J dropped 5 bases, with 22 bases sitting between them. The CDR3: CASSLNKGPWQGHEQYF. CDR3 in DNA: TGTGCCAGCAGCTTAAATAAGGGCCCGTGGCAGGGCCACGAGCAGTACTTC.

The J gene is TRBJ1-1, the V gene TRBV2; TRBD1 aligns across 9 bases. After removal of 4 bases from V and 3 bases from J, the junction contained 9 bases not matched to a gene. CDR1 is SNHLY, CDR2 FYNNEI, per germline. This CDR3 contains 16 residues. CDR3 loop: CASSVTGGDTYTEAFF. The DNA for the CDR3 is TGTGCCAGCAGTGTGACAGGGGGGGACACCTACACTGAAGCTTTCTTT.

In its sample, this clone was seen once. V is TRBV30 and J is TRBJ2-7; 8 positions match TRBD2. Trimming cost V 3 bases and J 4 bases; bases outside gene matches: 8. The CDR3 contains 14 residues. Germline V gene sequence: CDR1 GTSNPN, CDR2 SVGIG (reference sequence). The CDR3 bases are TGTGCCTGGAGGGGTCCGGGACTAGTATACGAGCAGTACTTC. This sequence encodes CAWRGPGLVYEQYF.

V usage is TRBV5-1 and J usage is TRBJ2-1; the match to TRBD2 covers 12 bases. The CDR3 spans 15 residues. CDR1 and CDR2 (germline): SGHRS, YFSETQ. V gave up 3 bases and J gave up 8 bases; unmatched junction bases: 6. DNA for the CDR3: TGCGCCAGCAGCTCGACTAGCGGGAGCATATATGAGCAGTTCTTC. Its protein product is CASSSTSGSIYEQFF.